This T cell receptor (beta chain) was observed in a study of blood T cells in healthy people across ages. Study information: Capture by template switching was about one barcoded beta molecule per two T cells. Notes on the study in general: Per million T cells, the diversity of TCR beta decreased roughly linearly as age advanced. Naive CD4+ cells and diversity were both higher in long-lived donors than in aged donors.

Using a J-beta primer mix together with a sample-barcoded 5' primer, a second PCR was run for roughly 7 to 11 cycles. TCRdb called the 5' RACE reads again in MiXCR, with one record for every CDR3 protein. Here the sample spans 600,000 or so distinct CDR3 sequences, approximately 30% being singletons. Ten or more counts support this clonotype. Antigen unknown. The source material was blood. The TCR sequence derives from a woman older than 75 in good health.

The CDR3 DNA is TGCAGTGCTGGAAGGGACGGTTCACCCCTCCACTTT. Its protein product is CSAGRDGSPLHF. The genes are TRBV20-1 and TRBJ1-6; tentatively, D is TRBD1 (5 bases). Germline V gene sequence: CDR1 DFQATT, CDR2 SNEGSKA (reference sequence). Deletions cut 5 bases from V and 9 bases from J, with 11 bases between. The CDR3 is 12 amino acids.